This TCR beta chain was recovered during a study of blood T cell repertoires in COVID-19. This CDR3 comprises 15 residues. The V gene lost 0 bases and the J gene lost 2 bases, with 11 bases spanning the gap. Germline V gene sequence: CDR1 SGHNT, CDR2 YYREEE (reference sequence). Sequencing was performed with immunoSEQ multiplex PCR; in TCRdb, only in-frame clones are kept and a portion is missing. The repertoire holds fewer than 100,000 clones, with around 80% as singletons. This receptor was taken from a man between 45 and 60 years old with acute or convalescent COVID-19. Specimen: peripheral blood. The chain links TRBV5-4 to TRBJ1-2; maybe TRBD1 (5 bases). The CDR3 loop is CASSLDSSGNYGYTF. In nucleotides, the CDR3 is TGTGCCAGCAGCTTGGACTCTTCAGGGAACTATGGCTACACCTTC.